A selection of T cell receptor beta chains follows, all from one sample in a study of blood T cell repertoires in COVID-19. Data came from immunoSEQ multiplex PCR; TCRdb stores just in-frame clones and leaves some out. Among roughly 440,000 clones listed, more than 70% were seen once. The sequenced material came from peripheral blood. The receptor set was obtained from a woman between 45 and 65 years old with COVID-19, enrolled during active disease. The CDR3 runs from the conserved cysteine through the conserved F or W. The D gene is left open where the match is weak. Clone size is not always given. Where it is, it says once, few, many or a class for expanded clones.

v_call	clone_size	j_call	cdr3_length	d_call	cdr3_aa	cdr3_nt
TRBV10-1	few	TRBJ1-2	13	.	CASSEMRSYGYTF	TGCGCCAGCAGTGAGATGAGAAGCTATGGCTACACCTTC
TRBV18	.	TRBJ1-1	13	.	CASSPMEGTEAFF	TGTGCCAGCTCACCAATGGAGGGCACTGAAGCTTTCTTT
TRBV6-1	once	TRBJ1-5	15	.	CASSELPGSNQPQHF	TGTGCCAGCAGTGAACTGCCCGGGAGCAATCAGCCCCAGCATTTT
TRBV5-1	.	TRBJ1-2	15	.	CASSWVLGGNYGYTF	TGCGCCAGCAGCTGGGTTCTTGGGGGGAACTATGGCTACACCTTC
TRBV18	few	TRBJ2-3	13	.	CASSPIRTDTQYF	TGTGCCAGCTCACCCATCCGGACAGATACGCAGTATTTT
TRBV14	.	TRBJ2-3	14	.	CASSQDLVTDTQYF	TGTGCCAGCAGCCAAGACCTAGTCACAGATACGCAGTATTTT
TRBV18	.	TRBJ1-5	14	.	CASSRPRANQPQHF	TGTGCCAGCTCACGACCCAGGGCCAATCAGCCCCAGCATTTT
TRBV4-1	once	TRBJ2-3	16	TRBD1	CASSPTGGAGTDTQYF	TGCGCCAGCAGCCCGACAGGGGGCGCGGGGACAGATACGCAGTATTTT
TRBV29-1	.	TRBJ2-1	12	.	CSVAAESLWQFF	TGCAGCGTTGCGGCGGAAAGCCTGTGGCAGTTCTTC
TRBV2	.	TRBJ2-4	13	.	CASSEGGLGVQYF	TGTGCCAGCAGTGAAGGGGGCCTAGGAGTTCAGTACTTC
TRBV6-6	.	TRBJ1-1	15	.	CASSTAQDVNTEAFF	TGTGCCAGCAGTACCGCACAGGACGTGAACACTGAAGCTTTCTTT
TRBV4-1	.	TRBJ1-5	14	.	CASSQKLGGQPQHF	TGCGCCAGCAGCCAAAAATTGGGGGGTCAGCCCCAGCATTTT
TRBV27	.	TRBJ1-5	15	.	CASSFDKGGNQPQHF	TGTGCCAGCAGTTTCGACAAAGGGGGCAATCAGCCCCAGCATTTT
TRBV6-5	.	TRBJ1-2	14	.	CASSIQQGVYGYTF	TGTGCCAGCAGTATTCAGCAGGGTGTCTATGGCTACACCTTC
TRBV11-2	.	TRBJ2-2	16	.	CASSYGVRAYTGELFF	TGTGCCAGCAGTTATGGGGTGAGGGCCTACACCGGGGAGCTGTTTTTT
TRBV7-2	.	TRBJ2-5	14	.	CASSLGGSRETQYF	TGTGCCAGCAGCTTAGGAGGTAGCCGAGAGACCCAGTACTTC
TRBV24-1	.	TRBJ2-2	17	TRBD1	CATSDPPGQGNTGELFF	TGTGCCACCAGTGATCCTCCGGGACAGGGGAACACCGGGGAGCTGTTTTTT
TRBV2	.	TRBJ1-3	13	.	CASRKGAGNTIYF	TGTGCCAGCAGAAAAGGAGCTGGAAACACCATATATTTT
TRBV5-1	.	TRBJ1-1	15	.	CASSSVVRGGDLPAF	TGCGCCAGCAGCTCAGTAGTTAGGGGGGGAGATTTACCGGCTTTT
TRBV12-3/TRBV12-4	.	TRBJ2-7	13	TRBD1	CASSPRQGSEQYF	TGTGCCAGCAGTCCGCGACAGGGCTCGGAGCAGTACTTC
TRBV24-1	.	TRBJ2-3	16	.	CATSDPSGGGADTQYF	TGTGCCACCAGTGATCCCAGCGGAGGCGGGGCAGATACGCAGTATTTT
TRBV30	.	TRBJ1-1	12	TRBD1	CAWRGQLFEAFF	TGTGCCTGGAGGGGACAGCTATTTGAAGCTTTCTTT
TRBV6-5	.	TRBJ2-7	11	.	CASSYSSEQYF	TGTGCCAGCAGTTACTCGAGTGAGCAGTACTTC
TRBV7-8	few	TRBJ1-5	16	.	CASSYGGRGGNQPQHF	TGTGCCAGCAGCTATGGGGGCAGAGGAGGCAATCAGCCCCAGCATTTT
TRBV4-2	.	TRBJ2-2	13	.	CASSPRREGELFF	TGTGCCAGCAGCCCCCGCAGGGAAGGGGAGCTGTTTTTT
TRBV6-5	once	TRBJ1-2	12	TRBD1	CASSRTGNGYTF	TGTGCCAGCAGCCGGACAGGGAATGGCTACACCTTC
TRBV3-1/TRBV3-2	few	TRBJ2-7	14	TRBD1	CASSLTGETYEQYF	TGTGCCAGCAGCCTCACAGGGGAGACCTACGAGCAGTACTTC
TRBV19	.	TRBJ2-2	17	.	CASSRSGDSIPYGELFF	TGTGCCAGTAGTCGATCCGGAGACAGTATACCGTACGGGGAGCTGTTTTTT
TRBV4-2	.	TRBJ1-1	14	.	CASSQGAANTEAFF	TGTGCCAGCAGCCAGGGGGCGGCGAACACTGAAGCTTTCTTT
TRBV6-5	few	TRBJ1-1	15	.	CATFWGGQMNTEAFF	TGTGCCACCTTTTGGGGGGGGCAAATGAACACTGAAGCTTTCTTT
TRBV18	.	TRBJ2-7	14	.	CASSPRQGDYEQYF	TGTGCCAGCTCACCACGGCAGGGTGACTACGAGCAGTACTTC
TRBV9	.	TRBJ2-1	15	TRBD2	CASSVIAGLNNEQFF	TGTGCCAGCAGCGTAATAGCGGGGTTGAACAATGAGCAGTTCTTC
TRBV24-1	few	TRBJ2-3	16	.	CATSDGTRLGTDTQYF	TGTGCCACCAGTGATGGGACACGCCTCGGCACAGATACGCAGTATTTT
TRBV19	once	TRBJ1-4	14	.	CASTLTGLNEKLFF	TGTGCCAGTACCCTGACAGGTCTGAATGAAAAACTGTTTTTT
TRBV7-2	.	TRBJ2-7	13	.	CASSLDSETREYF	TGTGCCAGCAGCTTAGACAGCGAGACTAGGGAGTACTTC
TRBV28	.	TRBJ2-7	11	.	CASRSTGEQYF	TGTGCCAGCAGGTCGACGGGGGAGCAGTACTTC
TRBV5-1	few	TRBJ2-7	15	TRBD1	CASSSHAGTAYEQYF	TGCGCCAGCAGCTCCCACGCCGGGACAGCTTACGAGCAGTACTTC
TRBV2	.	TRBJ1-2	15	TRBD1	CASSEEGGAGYGYTF	TGTGCCAGCAGTGAAGAAGGGGGCGCGGGGTATGGCTACACCTTC
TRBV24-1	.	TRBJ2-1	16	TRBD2	CATSASGRIPYNEQFF	TGTGCCACCAGTGCCTCCGGGAGGATACCCTACAATGAGCAGTTCTTC
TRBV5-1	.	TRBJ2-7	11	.	CASSDDRRRSF	TGCGCCAGCAGCGACGACAGGCGGAGATCCTTC
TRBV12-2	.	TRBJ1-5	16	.	CASRLGVVYSNQPQHF	TGTGCAAGTCGCTTAGGCGTCGTTTATAGCAATCAGCCCCAGCATTTT
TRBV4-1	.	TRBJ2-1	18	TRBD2	CASSPSATSGGVNNEQFF	TGCGCCAGCAGCCCTTCCGCGACTAGCGGGGGGGTTAACAATGAGCAGTTCTTC
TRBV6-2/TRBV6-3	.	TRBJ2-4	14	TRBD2	CASSLSTSENIQYF	TGTGCCAGCAGTTTATCGACTAGCGAAAACATTCAGTACTTC
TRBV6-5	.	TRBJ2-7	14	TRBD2	CASRLAGGLGEQYF	TGTGCCAGCAGACTAGCGGGGGGGCTAGGCGAGCAGTACTTC
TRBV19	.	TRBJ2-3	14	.	CASTAETSTDTQYF	TGTGCCAGTACGGCGGAAACTAGCACAGATACGCAGTATTTT
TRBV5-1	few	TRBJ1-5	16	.	CASSEGGGPSNQPQHF	TGCGCCAGCTCCGAAGGTGGAGGCCCGAGCAATCAGCCCCAGCATTTT
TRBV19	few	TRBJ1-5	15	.	CASSIDRESNQPQHF	TGTGCCAGTAGTATAGATCGGGAGAGCAATCAGCCCCAGCATTTT
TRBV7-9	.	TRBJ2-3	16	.	CASSLFGGRPTDTQYF	TGTGCCAGCAGCTTATTTGGCGGCCGTCCCACAGATACGCAGTATTTT
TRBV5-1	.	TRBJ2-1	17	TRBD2	CASSALQSAGGSLEQFF	TGCGCCAGCAGCGCCCTCCAGTCAGCGGGGGGAAGCCTTGAGCAGTTCTTC